These 30 T cell receptor beta chains originate from one sample sequenced in a study of blood T cells in healthy people across ages. Combining a sample-barcoded 5' primer with a J-beta primer mix, a second PCR ran for roughly 6 to 12 cycles. Each CDR3 protein is one row after TCRdb ran MiXCR on the 5' RACE reads. Of about 800,000 distinct CDR3 sequences in the sample, roughly 64% are singletons; the top ten hold 22%. The sample taken for sequencing was blood. Source of these receptors: a man aged 25 to 45 in good health.

V usage is TRBV2 and J usage is TRBJ2-1, with D perhaps TRBD2 (6 bases). V lost 1 base and J 10 bases, leaving 20 bases between the germline ends. CDR1 is SNHLY, CDR2 FYNNEI, per germline. The CDR3 spans 16 residues. CDR3 sequence (DNA): TGTGCCAGCAGTGAAGAGGCTAGCGCACTCCTACGGGAGCAGTTCTTC. This sequence encodes CASSEEASALLREQFF.

In the case of this clonotype: One end of the junction varies from germline; a read error may be responsible. This chain joins TRBV12-3 or TRBV12-4 and TRBJ2-7, with D perhaps TRBD1 (6 bases). The CDR3 extends over 14 amino acids. The CDR3 region is CASSLDRNMYEQYF. CDR3 in DNA: TGTGCCAGCAGCTTAGACAGGAACATGTACGAGCAGTACTTC.

This clonotype was counted a few times. V is TRBV28 and J is TRBJ2-1; the match to TRBD2 covers 7 bases. Trimming cost V 6 bases and J 5 bases; bases outside gene matches: 7. The CDR3 length is 14 residues. CDR1 is MDHEN, CDR2 SYDVKM, per germline. CDR3 loop: CASSPLADDNEQFF. The CDR3 DNA is TGTGCCAGCAGCCCGCTAGCGGACGACAATGAGCAGTTCTTC. The variable domain in full, completed from reference TRBV28 and TRBJ2-1, reads DVKVTQSSRYLVKRTGEKVFLECVQDMDHENMFWYRQDPGLGLRLIYFSYDVKMKEKGDIPEGYSVSREKKERFSLILESASTNQTSMYLCASSPLADDNEQFFGPGTRLTVL.

The chain links TRBV25-1 to TRBJ1-2, with D possibly TRBD1 on 5 matching bases. CDR3 size: 17 residues. CDR1 is MGHDK, CDR2 SYGVNS, per germline. The germline V and J ends were trimmed by 5 bases and 1 base, with 20 bases remaining between them. The CDR3 reads CASSTYRDRTINYGYTF. In DNA, the CDR3 is TGTGCCAGCAGTACCTACCGGGACCGAACCATTAACTATGGCTACACCTTC.

This clonotype came up a few times. The chain links TRBV7-2 to TRBJ2-7; D is ambiguous. V lost 5 bases, J lost 0 bases, and 14 bases lay in between. Per germline, CDR1 SGHTA and CDR2 FQGNSA. The CDR3 covers 15 residues. This CDR3 reads CASSLKSASSYEQYF. CDR3 sequence (DNA): TGTGCCAGCAGCCTGAAGAGCGCGAGCTCCTACGAGCAGTACTTC. Together with reference TRBV7-2 and TRBJ2-7, the CDR3 gives the full variable domain: GAGVSQSPSNKVTEKGKDVELRCDPISGHTALYWYRQSLGQGLEFLIYFQGNSAPDKSGLPSDRFSAERTGGSVSTLTIQRTQQEDSAVYLCASSLKSASSYEQYFGPGTRLTVT.

This chain links TRBV30 with TRBJ1-5; D is undetermined. Trimming took 0 bases from V and 6 from J, leaving 12 bases between them. Per the germline V gene, CDR1 is GTSNPN and CDR2 is SVGIG (reference sequence). CDR3 length: 14 amino acids. CDR3 nucleotide sequence: TGTGCCTGGAGTGTACGTCAATTGAGTCAGCCCCAGCATTTT. It yields the protein CAWSVRQLSQPQHF.

As for this clonotype: The junction and the germline gene differ at one end; a read error may be behind it. V gene TRBV10-3 combines with J gene TRBJ2-5, with no clear D. This CDR3 region has 13 residues. The germline V gene encodes CDR1 ENHRY and CDR2 SYGVKD. CDR3 residues: CAISVADQETQYF. In nucleotides, the CDR3 is TGTGCCATCAGTGTTGCTGACCAGGAGACCCAGTACTTC.

Points on this clonotype: At one boundary the junction diverges from the germline segment, which might be a read error. V usage is TRBV28 and J usage is TRBJ2-5; D may be TRBD1 (5 bases). In germline, CDR1 is MDHEN, CDR2 SYDVKM. CDR3 size: 13 residues. The CDR3 coding sequence is TGTGCCGGCAGAAAGACAGCCCAAGAGACCCAGTACTTC. Amino acids: CAGRKTAQETQYF.

This clonotype was observed a handful of times. The chain recombines TRBV29-1 with TRBJ2-1; 9 bases map to TRBD2. Per germline, CDR1 SQVTM and CDR2 ANQGSEA. The trim removed 5 bases at V and 9 bases at J, leaving 8 bases unmatched. This CDR3 has 13 residues. CDR3 amino acids: CSVRSGSIREQFF. The CDR3 DNA sequence: TGCAGCGTTCGTAGCGGGAGTATCCGTGAGCAGTTCTTC.

This chain connects TRBV10-3 to TRBJ2-6; D gene uncertain. V lost 11 bases and J lost 4, with 9 bases in between. The CDR3 loop spans 12 amino acids. Germline CDR1 and CDR2: ENHRY and SYGVKD. The CDR3 loop reads CAYGSGANVLTF. CDR3 DNA sequence: TGTGCCTACGGGTCGGGGGCCAACGTCCTGACTTTC.

This chain uses TRBV15 with TRBJ2-5; 10 positions agree with TRBD2. Germline V gives CDR1 LNHNV, CDR2 YYDKDF (reference sequence). CDR3 length: 15 residues. V trimming: 2 bases; J trimming: 5 bases; junction bases outside the gene matches: 5. The CDR3 here is CATSRLLAGRETQYF. In nucleotides, the CDR3 is TGTGCCACCAGCAGATTACTAGCGGGGAGGGAGACCCAGTACTTC.

Note on this clonotype: One end of the junction does not line up with germline, which may come from a read error. The chain recombines TRBV6-2 or TRBV6-3 with TRBJ2-6; D is unresolved. The CDR3 runs 14 residues. Germline values: CDR1 MNHEY, CDR2 SVGEGT. The CDR3 DNA reads as TGTGCCACCACCTCGGGCTTTGGGGACAACGTCCTGACTTTC. Translated: CATTSGFGDNVLTF.

The chain combines TRBV20-1 with TRBJ2-3; 8 bases are a match to TRBD2. The CDR3 length is 16 residues. Germline values: CDR1 DFQATT, CDR2 SNEGSKA (reference sequence). The V and J ends lost 8 bases and 1 base, in that order; junction bases with no gene match: 14. CDR3 in DNA: TGCAGTTCGGATGGGGCGAGTAGCGGGGGCACAGATACGCAGTATTTT. Translation: CSSDGASSGGTDTQYF.

This rearrangement joins TRBV12-3 or TRBV12-4 to TRBJ1-5; D uncertain. The V gene lost 6 bases and the J gene lost 3 bases, with 12 bases spanning the gap. The CDR3 runs to 14 residues. This chain's CDR3 is CASRTGGPNQPQHF. CDR3 nucleotides: TGTGCCAGCAGGACCGGCGGACCCAATCAGCCCCAGCATTTT.

The J gene is TRBJ2-3, the V gene TRBV27, with D perhaps TRBD2 (6 bases). The V gene lost 5 bases and the J gene lost 0 bases, with 15 bases spanning the gap. The CDR3 spans 16 residues. Germline loops: CDR1 MNHEY, CDR2 SMNVEV (reference sequence). The CDR3 nucleotides are TGTGCCAGCAGTCCTTATAGGGGACTCAGCACAGATACGCAGTATTTT. As protein: CASSPYRGLSTDTQYF.

This rearrangement joins TRBV7-2 to TRBJ1-1; possible D gene TRBD1, 6 bases. Trimming took off 5 bases at V and 1 base at J, with 20 bases between the two ends. CDR3 size: 17 residues. Germline CDR1 is SGHTA and CDR2 is FQGNSA. The CDR3 is CASSLGGGGLRNTEAFF. For the CDR3, the DNA is TGTGCCAGCAGCCTCGGAGGAGGGGGATTGAGGAACACTGAAGCTTTCTTT.

DNA of the CDR3: TGCGCCAGCAGGGAGAATACAGGGGACAACTATGGCTACACCTTC. It is translated as CASRENTGDNYGYTF. V and J are TRBV5-1 and TRBJ1-2; 7 bases match TRBD1. Germline loops: CDR1 SGHRS, CDR2 YFSETQ. This CDR3 spans 15 amino acids. Germline trimming cut 5 bases from V and 2 bases from J; bases unmatched to any gene: 9.

The V gene is TRBV7-3, the J gene TRBJ1-6; D uncertain. The V gene lost 3 bases and the J gene lost 7 bases, with 10 bases spanning the gap. The CDR3 spans 14 residues. The germline V gene has CDR1 SGHTA and CDR2 FQGTGA. The CDR3 DNA reads as TGTGCCAGCAGCTTGAACCAGGCAAATTCACCCCTCCACTTT. This codes for CASSLNQANSPLHF.

CDR3 bases: TGCGCCAGCAGCCAAGGAGGACGCGAGGGGGGGCAGTTCTTC. This encodes CASSQGGREGGQFF. The chain carries TRBV4-3 and TRBJ2-1; either TRBD1 or TRBD2 may fit D (6 bases each). Looked up from germline, CDR1 is LGHNA and CDR2 is YSLEER. Trimming pared 1 base from V and 12 bases from J, leaving 16 bases between. This CDR3 region has 14 residues.

This clonotype has just one count. V and J are TRBV29-1 and TRBJ2-1, with 10 bases that match TRBD2. The V gene end was trimmed by 3 bases and the J gene end by 8 bases; junction bases not matched to a gene: 4. Germline CDR1 and CDR2: SQVTM and ANQGSEA. CDR3 length: 13 amino acids. CDR3 residues: CSVDSSGSYEQFF. CDR3 in DNA: TGCAGCGTTGATTCTAGCGGGAGTTATGAGCAGTTCTTC.

The J gene is TRBJ2-7, the V gene TRBV20-1; D not resolved. Trimming removed 0 bases at V and 6 bases at J, with 12 bases between. The CDR3 is 13 amino acids. Germline V gene data show CDR1 as DFQATT and CDR2 as SNEGSKA (reference sequence). The CDR3 coding sequence is TGCAGTGCTAGAGATCCCGGGCTGCTCGAGCAGTACTTC. It encodes CSARDPGLLEQYF.

This clonotype was seen more than once but under ten times. The CDR3 sequence: CASRPRGGETQYF. CDR3 nucleotide sequence: TGTGCCAGCAGGCCCAGGGGTGGTGAGACCCAGTACTTC. This chain connects TRBV14 to TRBJ2-7; D might be TRBD1 (6 bases). The J call may not be correct, given that the DNA end is closer to TRBJ2-5. Germline CDR1 reads SGHDN; CDR2 reads FVKESK. This CDR3 has 13 amino acids.

The chain carries TRBV5-1 and TRBJ1-2; D gene ambiguous. Germline loops: CDR1 SGHRS, CDR2 YFSETQ. The CDR3 consists of 14 residues. With 0 bases removed from V and 7 bases from J, the gap between germline ends came to 13 bases. The CDR3 spells CASSLDSINRGYTF. CDR3 DNA: TGCGCCAGCAGCTTGGACAGTATAAACCGTGGCTACACCTTC.

This clonotype occurred a few times. The rearrangement links TRBV20-1 to TRBJ2-5, with a weak D call TRBD2 (6 bases). CDR3 length equals 15 residues. Germline V lookup: CDR1 DFQATT, CDR2 SNEGSKA (reference sequence). V dropped 1 base and J dropped 5 bases, with 17 bases sitting between them. CDR3: CSARVSGSARETQYF. CDR3 sequence (DNA): TGCAGTGCTAGAGTTAGCGGAAGCGCTAGGGAGACCCAGTACTTC.

This clonotype has only a few counts. The V and J genes are TRBV29-1 and TRBJ2-4; D assignment may be TRBD1 or TRBD2 (5 bases each). Trimming took off 7 bases at V and 13 bases at J, with 20 bases between the two ends. The germline CDR1 and CDR2 sequences are SQVTM and ANQGSEA. The CDR3 contains 12 residues. The CDR3 spells CSAVTGAREQYF. CDR3 DNA sequence: TGCAGCGCCGTAACCGGGGCAAGGGAGCAGTACTTC. Variable domain in full (rest from reference TRBV29-1 and TRBJ2-4): SAVISQKPSRDICQRGTSLTIQCQVDSQVTMMFWYRQQPGQSLTLIATANQGSEATYESGFVIDKFPISRPNLTFSTLTVSNMSPEDSSIYLCSAVTGAREQYFGAGTRLSVL.

DNA of the CDR3: TGTGCCAGCCTCCTCCTTCTGGCAGGGAGTAAGACCCAGTACTTC. Translation: CASLLLLAGSKTQYF. The V and J genes are TRBV5-6 and TRBJ2-5, with D possibly called TRBD1 or TRBD2 (5 bases each). The CDR3 extends over 15 amino acids. The V gene lost 7 bases and the J gene lost 6 bases, with 22 bases spanning the gap. The germline V gene encodes CDR1 SGHDT and CDR2 YYEEEE.

The chain carries TRBV12-3 or TRBV12-4 and TRBJ1-2; D is unresolved. V gave up 5 bases and J gave up 2 bases, with 15 bases separating them. This CDR3 has 15 amino acids. CDR3 DNA sequence: TGTGCCAGCAGTCGCCAGGCCGGGGTGAACTATGGCTACACCTTC. Its protein is CASSRQAGVNYGYTF.

This clonotype was seen a few times. V and J are TRBV19 and TRBJ2-6; no firm D call. Germline V gene sequence: CDR1 LNHDA, CDR2 SQIVND (reference sequence). The CDR3 runs to 15 residues. V gave up 5 bases and J gave up 1 base, with 9 bases separating them. The CDR3 protein is CASSEPSSGANVLTF. DNA for the CDR3: TGTGCCAGTAGTGAACCGTCTTCTGGGGCCAACGTCCTGACTTTC.

In this sample, this clonotype turned up once. The gene calls are TRBV13 and TRBJ2-5; unclear D gene. The J call may be in error: the DNA end matches TRBJ2-7 better. Looked up from germline, CDR1 is PRHDT and CDR2 is FYEKMQ (reference sequence). This CDR3 contains 15 residues. Here the CDR3 reads CASSLGSLGFYEQYF. The CDR3, as DNA: TGTGCCAGCAGCTTAGGTAGCTTGGGTTTTTACGAGCAGTACTTC.

J is TRBJ2-1 and V is TRBV27; no definite D call. CDR3 size: 14 residues. CDR1 MNHEY and CDR2 SMNVEV come from the germline V gene (reference sequence). V lost 7 bases and J lost 3, with 13 bases in between. The CDR3 coding sequence is TGTGCCAGCACGGCGGTAGACAACTACAATGAGCAGTTCTTC. This encodes CASTAVDNYNEQFF.